A selection of T cell receptor beta chains follows, all from one sample in a study of CD8 T cells in Susac syndrome. TCRdb passed the immunoSEQ multiplex PCR reads through MiXCR, listing each CDR3 protein once. Among about 130,000 distinct CDR3 sequences listed, just under 95% were seen once. Source material: CD4+ T cells from PBMCs. Receptors were obtained from a human donor in good health. The CDR3 runs from the conserved cysteine through the conserved F or W. A D gene is named only where the DNA matches it firmly. Not all rows give a size; the values are once, few, many and, for expanded clones, a class.

V	J	size	D	DNA	CDR3
TRBV14	TRBJ1-5	.	.	TGTGCCAGCAGCCAAGATCAGGACCAGCCCCAGCATTTT	CASSQDQDQPQHF
TRBV18	TRBJ1-1	.	.	TGTGCCAGCTCACCAATCGGAGTTAACACTGAAGCTTTCTTT	CASSPIGVNTEAFF
TRBV29-1	TRBJ2-7	.	TRBD2	TGCAGCGTTCAACTATTAGCGGGAGGGATCTACGAGCAGTACTTC	CSVQLLAGGIYEQYF
TRBV23-1	TRBJ2-1	.	TRBD1	TGCGCCAGCAGAGAAGACAGGGACAATGAGCAGTTCTTC	CASREDRDNEQFF
TRBV5-6	TRBJ2-5	.	.	TGTGCCAGCACCTTGTGGGCAGGGTACCAAGAGACCCAGTACTTC	CASTLWAGYQETQYF
TRBV3-1	TRBJ1-1	.	.	TGTGCCAGCAGCCCCCTAAGTAATATGAACACTGAAGCTTTCTTT	CASSPLSNMNTEAFF
TRBV25-1	TRBJ2-7	.	.	TGTGCCAGCAGTGGGGACCGAGGCGAGGGTTCCTACGAGCAGTACTTC	CASSGDRGEGSYEQYF
TRBV5-4	TRBJ1-2	.	TRBD1	TGTGCCAGCAGCTCTAGGGGGCTCGGCTATGGCTACACCTTC	CASSSRGLGYGYTF
TRBV18	TRBJ2-3	.	TRBD2	TGTGCCAGCTCACCACAAAGGCTAGCGGGAAAAGATACGCAGTATTTT	CASSPQRLAGKDTQYF
TRBV3-1	TRBJ1-5	.	.	TGTGCCAGCAGCTTGACCGGGGGCAATCAGCCCCAGCATTTT	CASSLTGGNQPQHF
TRBV5-1	TRBJ2-2	.	.	TGCGCCAGCAGCGGCGGGACAGTTGCGAACACCGGGGAGCTGTTTTTT	CASSGGTVANTGELFF
TRBV3-1	TRBJ2-3	.	.	TGTGCCAGCAGCCAAGATTTTGCGTCGACGGGCAGTACGCAGTATTTT	CASSQDFASTGSTQYF
TRBV19	TRBJ2-1	.	.	TGTGCCAGTTCCACGGGGGCTACCCTCAATGAGCAGTTCTTC	CASSTGATLNEQFF
TRBV7-2	TRBJ2-7	once	TRBD2	TGTGCCAGCAGCTTCGGGACTAGCGGGAGACGAGGCCACGAGCAGTACTTC	CASSFGTSGRRGHEQYF
TRBV6-2/TRBV6-3	TRBJ2-3	.	TRBD1	TGTGCCAGCAGCCCGAACGACAGGGGGTCGACAGATACGCAGTATTTT	CASSPNDRGSTDTQYF
TRBV30	TRBJ2-1	.	.	TGTGCCTGGAGTACCGGGACCTTAGACAATGAGCAGTTCTTC	CAWSTGTLDNEQFF
TRBV20-1	TRBJ2-1	.	.	TGCAGTGCTAGTCAAAAGAGGGGGGAATCTTACAATGAGCAGTTCTTC	CSASQKRGESYNEQFF
TRBV24-1	TRBJ1-2	.	.	TGTGCCACCAGTGCAATAACAGGGAACTATGGCTACACCTTC	CATSAITGNYGYTF